This TCR beta chain was identified during a study of somatic mutations in cytotoxic T cells in rheumatoid arthritis. Libraries were prepared by immunoSEQ multiplex PCR; TCRdb keeps only in-frame clonotypes and omits some of them. The data hold tens of thousands of clones, with about four fifths observed a single time. The germline CDR1 and CDR2 sequences are SGHRS and YFSETQ. V lost 1 base and J lost 4; bases outside the gene matches: 6. This CDR3 region has 16 residues. The TCR sequence derives from a man aged 35 to 55 in good health. Sequencing was done on a sample of CD8+ T cells sorted from blood. The rearrangement uses TRBV5-1 and TRBJ2-3, with 10 bases fitting TRBD2. The CDR3: CASSLPRAGGSDTQYF. For the CDR3, the DNA is TGCGCCAGCAGCTTGCCTCGAGCGGGAGGGTCAGATACGCAGTATTTT.